This is a list of T cell receptor beta chains from one sample in a study of T cells in localized non-small cell lung cancer. Generated by immunoSEQ multiplex PCR, the TCRdb table keeps only in-frame clones and is missing some. The table has fewer than 50,000 clones, approximately 80% seen once. This specimen was PBMCs, taken before any cancer treatment. Receptors were obtained from a man aged 35 to 69 with stage II lung adenocarcinoma. Both conserved end residues are part of each CDR3. A D gene is named only where the DNA matches it firmly. Not all rows give a size; the values are once, few, many and, for expanded clones, a class.

V	D	size	J	CDR3	DNA
TRBV6-1	NA	NA	TRBJ1-1	CASSEVGGEAFF	TGTGCCAGCAGTGAAGTTGGCGGTGAAGCTTTCTTT
TRBV7-9	NA	NA	TRBJ1-3	CASSLKAGAGNTIYF	TGTGCCAGCAGCTTAAAGGCAGGGGCTGGAAACACCATATATTTT
TRBV5-1	NA	NA	TRBJ1-1	CASSIIGGGAEAFF	TGCGCCAGCAGCATAATAGGGGGAGGTGCTGAAGCTTTCTTT
TRBV5-4	NA	few	TRBJ1-2	CASSPGHFYGYTF	TGTGCCAGCAGCCCAGGCCATTTCTATGGCTACACCTTC
TRBV10-3	TRBD1	NA	TRBJ2-7	CAITRDRTSYEQYF	TGTGCCATCACCCGGGACAGGACATCCTACGAGCAGTACTTC
TRBV28	NA	NA	TRBJ1-1	CASSLSNTEAFF	TGTGCCAGCAGTTTGAGCAACACTGAAGCTTTCTTT
TRBV19	TRBD1	NA	TRBJ2-2	CASRDRGTTGELFF	TGTGCCAGCCGGGACAGGGGGACTACCGGGGAGCTGTTTTTT
TRBV2	TRBD1	once	TRBJ1-4	CASSAQGARSEKLFF	TGTGCCAGCAGTGCCCAGGGGGCGCGGAGTGAAAAACTGTTTTTT
TRBV6-5	TRBD1	NA	TRBJ1-3	CASTSTGVSGNTIYF	TGTGCCAGCACCTCTACAGGGGTCTCTGGAAACACCATATATTTT
TRBV27	NA	NA	TRBJ1-1	CASSSRGGNTEAFF	TGTGCCAGCAGTTCACGAGGGGGGAACACTGAAGCTTTCTTT
TRBV4-1	NA	few	TRBJ1-3	CASSQDRTVHGNTIYF	TGCGCCAGCAGCCAAGATAGGACCGTCCACGGAAACACCATATATTTT
TRBV30	NA	NA	TRBJ1-3	CAWSDRLNSGNTIYF	TGTGCCTGGAGTGATAGGCTAAACTCTGGAAACACCATATATTTT
TRBV7-8	NA	NA	TRBJ2-4	CASSLDRGDIQYF	TGTGCCAGCAGCTTAGACAGAGGGGACATTCAGTACTTC